These 12 T cell receptor beta chains were all obtained from the same sample, sequenced in a study of shared clonotypes between healthy human individuals. Repertoires were generated with immunoSEQ multiplex PCR, while TCRdb's copy carries only in-frame clones and drops some. The repertoire holds approximately 470,000 clones, with approximately 84% as singletons. Sequencing was done on a sample of PBMCs. These receptors were collected from a woman aged 40 to 49 in good health. Some clones in this sample may be carry-over from other donors' samples.

As concerns this clone: The likely explanation is a read error, given a far larger clone one base away. In the same sample, other DNA sequences code for this CDR3. The chain combines TRBV6-6 with TRBJ2-5; D unclear. Germline CDR1 MNHNY, CDR2 SVGAGI (reference sequence). The CDR3 is 13 residues long. V was cut by 6 bases and J by 5 bases, with 13 bases left in between. CDR3 in DNA: TGTGCCAGCAGCCCCCAGCCCCAGGAGACCCAGTACTTC. Its protein is CASSPQPQETQYF.

The J gene is TRBJ2-3, the V gene TRBV10-2; 12 bases are a match to TRBD2. Trimming removed 6 bases from V and 0 bases from J; junction bases left unmatched: 4. The CDR3 has 16 amino acids. The germline gives CDR1 WSHSY, CDR2 SAAADI. The CDR3 loop is CASRPGTSGSTDTQYF. Written as DNA, the CDR3 is TGCGCCAGCAGACCCGGGACTAGCGGGAGCACAGATACGCAGTATTTT.

The V and J genes are TRBV10-3 and TRBJ2-1; 12 bases map to TRBD2. The CDR3 sequence is 15 residues long. Trimming cost V 0 bases and J 10 bases; bases outside gene matches: 4. Per germline, CDR1 ENHRY and CDR2 SYGVKD. Here the CDR3 reads CAISESLAGGQEQFF. The CDR3 nucleotides read TGTGCCATCAGTGAGTCACTAGCGGGGGGACAAGAGCAGTTCTTC.

In its sample, this clone was seen a few times. CDR3 region: CASRMTGGEHTQYF. The CDR3 DNA reads TGTGCCAGCAGGATGACAGGGGGCGAGCATACGCAGTATTTT. The chain combines TRBV2 with TRBJ2-3, with 10 bases that match TRBD1. The CDR3 sequence is 14 residues long. Germline assignment: CDR1 SNHLY and CDR2 FYNNEI. Trimming at V came to 6 bases and at J to 7 bases, leaving 7 bases not matched to a gene.

This chain joins TRBV19 and TRBJ1-4; D gene ambiguous. Germline V gives CDR1 LNHDA, CDR2 SQIVND (reference sequence). The CDR3 has 14 amino acids. The V end lost 7 bases, the J end lost 0 bases, and 9 bases lay between the germline ends. In DNA, the CDR3 is TGTGCCAGTAACCCTTCTGCAACTAATGAAAAACTGTTTTTT. Translating it yields CASNPSATNEKLFF.

This CDR3 is CASSLDEELFF. The CDR3 DNA reads as TGTGCCAGCAGCTTAGACGAGGAGCTGTTTTTT. The rearrangement uses TRBV7-6 and TRBJ2-2, with D unclear. Trimming stripped 1 base from V and 10 bases from J, with 4 bases between. The CDR3 is made up of 11 amino acids. Germline V lookup: CDR1 SGHVS, CDR2 FNYEAQ.

The chain has TRBV6-5 and TRBJ1-5; D gene unclear. Germline V lookup: CDR1 MNHEY, CDR2 SVGAGI. V was pared by 6 bases and J by 2 bases, with 8 bases between. There are 13 residues in the CDR3. DNA for the CDR3: TGTGCCAGCAGCCTACGCCGCAATCAGCCCCAGCATTTT. Encoded protein: CASSLRRNQPQHF.

With respect to this clone: A read error likely explains this, since a far larger clone differs by one base. Distinct nucleotide sequences in the sample also encode this CDR3. V gene TRBV4-1 combines with J gene TRBJ1-1, with 7 bases lining up with TRBD1. Losses at the gene ends were 4 bases for V and 4 bases for J; bases not matched to a gene: 3. Germline CDR1 and CDR2: MGHRA and YSYEKL. The CDR3 length is 13 residues. CDR3 loop: CASSRGQSTEAFF. In nucleotides, the CDR3 is TGCGCCAGCAGCCGGGGACAGAGCACTGAAGCTTTCTTT.

The genes are TRBV5-1 and TRBJ2-7, with D possibly being TRBD1 (6 bases). The V gene lost 4 bases and the J gene lost 3 bases, with 14 bases spanning the gap. Looked up from germline, CDR1 is SGHRS and CDR2 is YFSETQ. The CDR3 loop spans 14 amino acids. The CDR3 spells CASSKPGHHYEQYF. In nucleotides, the CDR3 is TGCGCCAGCAGCAAACCGGGACACCACTACGAGCAGTACTTC.

The rearrangement joins TRBV28 to TRBJ1-4; D is uncertain. The V gene lost 7 bases and the J gene lost 3 bases, with 15 bases spanning the gap. CDR1 and CDR2 from the germline V gene are MDHEN and SYDVKM. The CDR3 contains 15 residues. CDR3 DNA sequence: TGTGCCAGCACCCGCCACTGGGGTTCTAATGAAAAACTGTTTTTT. This encodes CASTRHWGSNEKLFF.

The CDR3 region has the DNA TGTGCCAGCAGGACAGAGGGGTCGTTTTACAATGAGCAGTTCTTC. Its protein product is CASRTEGSFYNEQFF. The chain couples TRBV28 to TRBJ2-1, with D possibly being TRBD1 or TRBD2 (5 bases each). Germline V gene lookup returns CDR1 MDHEN and CDR2 SYDVKM. The CDR3 contains 15 residues. V was pared by 6 bases and J by 4 bases, with 16 bases between.

V is TRBV2 and J is TRBJ2-3; TRBD2 aligns across 10 bases. Germline trimming cut 6 bases from V and 3 bases from J; bases unmatched to any gene: 6. CDR3 length: 15 amino acids. CDR1 is SNHLY and CDR2 is FYNNEI in the germline V gene. The CDR3 region has the DNA TGTGCCAGCAGCCCCCAGGGACTAGCGACAGATACGCAGTATTTT. This translates into CASSPQGLATDTQYF.